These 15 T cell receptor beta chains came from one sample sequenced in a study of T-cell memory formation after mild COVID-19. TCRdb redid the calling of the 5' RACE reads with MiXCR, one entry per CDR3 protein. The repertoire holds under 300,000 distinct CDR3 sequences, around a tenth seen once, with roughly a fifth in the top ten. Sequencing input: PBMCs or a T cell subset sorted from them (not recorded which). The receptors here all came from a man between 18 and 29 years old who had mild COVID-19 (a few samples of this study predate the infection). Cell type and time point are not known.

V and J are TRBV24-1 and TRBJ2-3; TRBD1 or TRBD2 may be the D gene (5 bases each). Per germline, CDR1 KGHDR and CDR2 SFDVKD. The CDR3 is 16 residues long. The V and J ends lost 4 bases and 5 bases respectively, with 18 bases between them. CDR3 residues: CATSDGPRVTGDTQYF. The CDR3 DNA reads TGTGCCACCAGTGACGGCCCGAGGGTCACAGGAGATACGCAGTATTTT.

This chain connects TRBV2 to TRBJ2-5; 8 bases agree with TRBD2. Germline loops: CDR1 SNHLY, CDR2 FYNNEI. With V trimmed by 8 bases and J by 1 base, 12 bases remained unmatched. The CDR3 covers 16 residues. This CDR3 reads CASGKGGSGAQETQYF. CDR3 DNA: TGTGCCAGCGGGAAAGGGGGTAGCGGGGCCCAAGAGACCCAGTACTTC.

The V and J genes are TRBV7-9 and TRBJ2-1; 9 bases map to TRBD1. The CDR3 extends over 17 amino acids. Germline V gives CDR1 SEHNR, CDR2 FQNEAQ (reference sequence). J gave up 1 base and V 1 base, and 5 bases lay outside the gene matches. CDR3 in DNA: TGTGCCAGCAGCTTAGGGTTCGGACAGGGGTCCTACAATGAGCAGTTCTTC. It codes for CASSLGFGQGSYNEQFF.

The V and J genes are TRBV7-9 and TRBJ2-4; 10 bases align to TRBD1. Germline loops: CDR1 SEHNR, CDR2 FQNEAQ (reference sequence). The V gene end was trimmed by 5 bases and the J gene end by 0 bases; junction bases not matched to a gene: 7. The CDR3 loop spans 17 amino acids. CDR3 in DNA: TGTGCCAGCAGCCATCCGGGACAGGGGATAGCCAAAAACATTCAGTACTTC. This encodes CASSHPGQGIAKNIQYF. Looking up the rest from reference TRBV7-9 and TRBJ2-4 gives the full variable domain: DTGVSQNPRHKITKRGQNVTFRCDPISEHNRLYWYRQTLGQGPEFLTYFQNEAQLEKSRLLSDRFSAERPKGSFSTLEIQRTEQGDSAMYLCASSHPGQGIAKNIQYFGAGTRLSVL.

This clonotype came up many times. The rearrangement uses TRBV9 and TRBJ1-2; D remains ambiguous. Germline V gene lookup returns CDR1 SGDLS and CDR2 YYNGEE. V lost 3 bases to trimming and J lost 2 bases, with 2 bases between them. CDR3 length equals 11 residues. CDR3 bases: TGTGCCAGCAGCGACAACTATGGCTACACCTTC. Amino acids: CASSDNYGYTF.

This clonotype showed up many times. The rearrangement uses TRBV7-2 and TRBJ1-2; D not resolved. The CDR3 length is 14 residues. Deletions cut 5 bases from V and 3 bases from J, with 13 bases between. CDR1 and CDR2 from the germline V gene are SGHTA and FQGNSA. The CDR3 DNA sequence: TGTGCCAGCAGCCCTGATCCGAGGGACTATGGCTACACCTTC. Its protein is CASSPDPRDYGYTF.

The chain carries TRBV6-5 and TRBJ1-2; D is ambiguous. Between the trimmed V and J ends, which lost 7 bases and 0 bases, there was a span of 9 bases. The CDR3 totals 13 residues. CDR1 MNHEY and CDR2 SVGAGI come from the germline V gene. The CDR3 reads CASTLRANYGYTF. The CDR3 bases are TGTGCCAGCACCCTAAGGGCTAACTATGGCTACACCTTC.

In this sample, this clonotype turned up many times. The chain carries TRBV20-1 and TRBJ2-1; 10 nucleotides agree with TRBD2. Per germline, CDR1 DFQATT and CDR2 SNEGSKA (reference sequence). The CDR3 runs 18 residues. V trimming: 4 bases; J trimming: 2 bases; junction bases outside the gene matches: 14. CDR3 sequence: CSATSAGGPSPTYNEQFF. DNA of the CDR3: TGCAGTGCTACTTCAGCGGGGGGGCCTTCTCCAACCTACAATGAGCAGTTCTTC.

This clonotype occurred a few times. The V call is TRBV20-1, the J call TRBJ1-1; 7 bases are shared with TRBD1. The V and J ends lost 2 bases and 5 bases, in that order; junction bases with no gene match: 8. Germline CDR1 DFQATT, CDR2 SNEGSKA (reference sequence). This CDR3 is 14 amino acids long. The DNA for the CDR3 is TGCAGTGCTAGATCTCAGGGGGACCGAACTGAAGCTTTCTTT. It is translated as CSARSQGDRTEAFF.

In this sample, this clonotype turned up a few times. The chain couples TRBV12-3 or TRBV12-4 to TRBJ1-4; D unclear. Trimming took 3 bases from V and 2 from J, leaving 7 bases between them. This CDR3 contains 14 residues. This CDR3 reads CASSFDGTNEKLFF. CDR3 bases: TGTGCCAGCAGTTTCGATGGCACTAATGAAAAACTGTTTTTT.

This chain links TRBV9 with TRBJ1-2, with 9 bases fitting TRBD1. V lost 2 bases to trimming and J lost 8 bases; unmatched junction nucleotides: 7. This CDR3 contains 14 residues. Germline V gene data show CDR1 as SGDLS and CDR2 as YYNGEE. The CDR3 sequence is CASSVVGQGYGYTF. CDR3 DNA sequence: TGTGCCAGCAGCGTCGTAGGACAGGGGTACGGCTACACCTTC.

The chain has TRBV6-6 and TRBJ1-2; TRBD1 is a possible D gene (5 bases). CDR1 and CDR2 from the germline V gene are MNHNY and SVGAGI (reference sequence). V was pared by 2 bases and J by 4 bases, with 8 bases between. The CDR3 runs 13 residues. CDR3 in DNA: TGTGCCAGCAGTTACGACGGGGCCTATGGCTACACCTTC. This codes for CASSYDGAYGYTF.

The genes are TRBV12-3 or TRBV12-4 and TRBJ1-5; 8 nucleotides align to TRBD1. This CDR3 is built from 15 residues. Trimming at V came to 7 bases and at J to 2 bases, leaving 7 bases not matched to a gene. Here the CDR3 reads CASNRGGQGNQPQHF. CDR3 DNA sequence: TGTGCCAGCAACAGGGGGGGGCAAGGCAATCAGCCCCAGCATTTT.

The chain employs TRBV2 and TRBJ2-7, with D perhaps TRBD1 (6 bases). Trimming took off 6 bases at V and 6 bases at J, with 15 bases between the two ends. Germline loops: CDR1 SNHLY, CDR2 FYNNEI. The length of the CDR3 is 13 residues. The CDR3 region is CASREGDGSEQYF. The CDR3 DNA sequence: TGTGCCAGCAGAGAGGGGGATGGGTCCGAGCAGTACTTC.

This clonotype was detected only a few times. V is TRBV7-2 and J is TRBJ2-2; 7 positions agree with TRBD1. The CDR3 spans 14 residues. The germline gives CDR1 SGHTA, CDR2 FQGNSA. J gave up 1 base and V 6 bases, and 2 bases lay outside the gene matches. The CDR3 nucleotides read TGTGCCAGCAGACGGGACAGGAACACCGGGGAGCTGTTTTTT. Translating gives CASRRDRNTGELFF.